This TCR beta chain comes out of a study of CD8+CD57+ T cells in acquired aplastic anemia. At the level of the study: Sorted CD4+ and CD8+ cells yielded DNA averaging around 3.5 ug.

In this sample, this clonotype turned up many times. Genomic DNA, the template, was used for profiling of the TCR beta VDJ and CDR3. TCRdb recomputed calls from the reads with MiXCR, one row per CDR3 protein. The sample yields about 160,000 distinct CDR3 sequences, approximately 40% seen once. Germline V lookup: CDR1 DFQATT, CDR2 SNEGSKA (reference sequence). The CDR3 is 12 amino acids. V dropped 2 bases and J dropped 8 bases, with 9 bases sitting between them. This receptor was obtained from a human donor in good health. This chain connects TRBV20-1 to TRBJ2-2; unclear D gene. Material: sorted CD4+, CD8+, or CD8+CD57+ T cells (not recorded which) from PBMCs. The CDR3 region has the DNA TGCAGTGCTAGAACGAGTACGGGGGAGCTGTTTTTT. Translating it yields CSARTSTGELFF.